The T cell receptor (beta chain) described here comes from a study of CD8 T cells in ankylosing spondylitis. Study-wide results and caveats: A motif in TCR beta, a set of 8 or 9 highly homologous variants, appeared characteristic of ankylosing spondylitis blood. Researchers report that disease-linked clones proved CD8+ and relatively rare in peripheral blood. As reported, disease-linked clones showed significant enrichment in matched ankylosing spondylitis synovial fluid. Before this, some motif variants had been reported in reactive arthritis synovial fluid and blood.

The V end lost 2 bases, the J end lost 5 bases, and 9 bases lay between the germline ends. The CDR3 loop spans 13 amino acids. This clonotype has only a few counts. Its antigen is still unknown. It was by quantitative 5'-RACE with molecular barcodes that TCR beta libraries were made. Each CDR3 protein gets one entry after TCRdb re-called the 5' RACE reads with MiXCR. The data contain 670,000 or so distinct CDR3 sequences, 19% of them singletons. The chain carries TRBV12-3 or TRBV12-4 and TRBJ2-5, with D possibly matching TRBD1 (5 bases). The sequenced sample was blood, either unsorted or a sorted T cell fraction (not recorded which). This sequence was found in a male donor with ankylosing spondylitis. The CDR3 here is CASSLSGLETQYF. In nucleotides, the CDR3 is TGTGCCAGCAGTTTATCAGGGCTGGAGACCCAGTACTTC.